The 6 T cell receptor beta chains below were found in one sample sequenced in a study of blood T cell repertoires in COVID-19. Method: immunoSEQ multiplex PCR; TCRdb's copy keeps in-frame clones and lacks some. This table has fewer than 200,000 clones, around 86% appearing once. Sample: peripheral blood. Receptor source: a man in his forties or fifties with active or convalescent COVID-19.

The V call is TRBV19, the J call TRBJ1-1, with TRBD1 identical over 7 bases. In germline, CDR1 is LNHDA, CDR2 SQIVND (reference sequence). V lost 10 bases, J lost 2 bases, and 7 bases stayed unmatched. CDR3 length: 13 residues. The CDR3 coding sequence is TGTGCCACCGCATACAGGGGAAACACTGAAGCTTTCTTT. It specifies CATAYRGNTEAFF.

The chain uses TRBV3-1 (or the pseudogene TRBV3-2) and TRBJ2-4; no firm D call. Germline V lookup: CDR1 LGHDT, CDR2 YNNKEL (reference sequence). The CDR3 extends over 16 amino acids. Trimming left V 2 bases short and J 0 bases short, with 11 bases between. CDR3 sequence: CASSQWLSIAKNIQYF. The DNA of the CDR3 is TGTGCCAGCAGCCAATGGCTGTCCATAGCCAAAAACATTCAGTACTTC.

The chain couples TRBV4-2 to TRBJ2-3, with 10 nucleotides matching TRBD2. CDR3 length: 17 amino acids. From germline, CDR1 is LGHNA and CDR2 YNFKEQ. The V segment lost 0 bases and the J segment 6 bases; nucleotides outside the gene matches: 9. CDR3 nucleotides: TGTGCCAGCAGCCAAGAGGGGGCTAGCGGGGGCAGGGATACGCAGTATTTT. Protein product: CASSQEGASGGRDTQYF.

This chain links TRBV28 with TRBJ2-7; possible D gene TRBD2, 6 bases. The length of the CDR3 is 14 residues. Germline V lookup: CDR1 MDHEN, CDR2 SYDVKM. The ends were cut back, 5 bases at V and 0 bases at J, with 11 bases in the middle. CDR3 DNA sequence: TGTGCCAGCAGTACAACCGGGGGCTCCTACGAGCAGTACTTC. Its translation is CASSTTGGSYEQYF. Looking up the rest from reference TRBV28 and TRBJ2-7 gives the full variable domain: DVKVTQSSRYLVKRTGEKVFLECVQDMDHENMFWYRQDPGLGLRLIYFSYDVKMKEKGDIPEGYSVSREKKERFSLILESASTNQTSMYLCASSTTGGSYEQYFGPGTRLTVT.

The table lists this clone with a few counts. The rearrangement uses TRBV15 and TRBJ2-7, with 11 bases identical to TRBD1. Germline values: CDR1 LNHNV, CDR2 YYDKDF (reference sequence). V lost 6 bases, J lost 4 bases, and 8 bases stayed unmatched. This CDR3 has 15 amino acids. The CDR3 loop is CATRSGQGAEYEQYF. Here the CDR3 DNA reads TGTGCCACCAGGTCTGGACAGGGGGCGGAGTACGAGCAGTACTTC.

As DNA, the CDR3 is TGTGCCAGCAGTTTAAAGCCCAATGAGCAGTTCTTC. Encoded protein: CASSLKPNEQFF. The chain joins TRBV28 to TRBJ2-1; no clear D. Germline CDR1 and CDR2: MDHEN and SYDVKM. CDR3 length: 12 residues. Trimming removed 2 bases at V and 6 bases at J, with 5 bases between.